This T cell receptor beta chain is drawn from a study of shared clonotypes between healthy human individuals. Produced via immunoSEQ multiplex PCR; TCRdb's table is partial and in-frame only. The sample includes over 2 million clones, roughly 94% of them seen just once. Cells designated naive CD8 were CD45RO-negative and were positively selected for CCR7, with terminally differentiated effector memory CD45RA+ cells excluded. Trimming removed 4 bases from V and 2 bases from J, with 11 bases in between. The CDR3 length is 15 residues. Per germline, CDR1 SGHTA and CDR2 FQGNSA. The TCR was taken from a man aged 18 to 35 in good health. This chain uses TRBV7-2 with TRBJ2-2, with D tentatively TRBD1 or TRBD2 (6 bases each). What was sequenced was naive CD8+ T cells sorted from blood. The CDR3 nucleotides read TGTGCCAGCAGCTCAATCGGGGGCAACACCGGGGAGCTGTTTTTT. Its protein product is CASSSIGGNTGELFF. The variable domain in full, completed from reference TRBV7-2 and TRBJ2-2, reads GAGVSQSPSNKVTEKGKDVELRCDPISGHTALYWYRQSLGQGLEFLIYFQGNSAPDKSGLPSDRFSAERTGGSVSTLTIQRTQQEDSAVYLCASSSIGGNTGELFFGEGSRLTVL.